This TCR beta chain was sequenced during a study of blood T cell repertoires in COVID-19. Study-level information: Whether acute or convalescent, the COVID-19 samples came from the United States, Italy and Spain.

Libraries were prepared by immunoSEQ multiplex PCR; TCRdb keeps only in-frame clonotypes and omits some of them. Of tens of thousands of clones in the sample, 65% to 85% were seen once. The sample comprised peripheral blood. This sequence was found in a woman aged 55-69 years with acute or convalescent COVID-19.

CDR3 sequence: CASIRIGQGELFF. In DNA, the CDR3 is TGTGCCAGCATTAGGATAGGACAGGGGGAGCTGTTTTTT. The chain couples TRBV6-6 to TRBJ2-2; TRBD1 is a possible D gene (6 bases). V shed 7 bases and J shed 8 bases, with 14 bases lying between them. The CDR3 has 13 amino acids. CDR1 and CDR2 (germline): MNHNY, SVGAGI (reference sequence).